This T cell receptor beta chain was retrieved from a study of CD8 T cells in Susac syndrome. Study overall: When blood was drawn, the patients with Susac syndrome were therapy-naive, on corticosteroids, or on intravenous immunoglobulin alone. Study conclusions and caveats: The authors acknowledged that the study's TCR sequencing and HLA analysis involved relatively few individuals. CD4+ T cell repertoires in Susac syndrome lacked clonal expansion.

With random hexamers, 0.5 to 1 ug RNA was reverse transcribed. A single record per CDR3 protein comes from TCRdb applying MiXCR to the immunoSEQ multiplex PCR reads. The sample yields around 130,000 distinct CDR3 sequences, roughly 95% seen once. Through negative isolation, CD4+ and CD8+ T cells were obtained, while TEMRA cells were enriched using FACS. Turning to this clonotype: Its antigen is not identified.

CDR3 length: 14 residues. Trimming took off 0 bases at V and 5 bases at J, with 13 bases between the two ends. Germline V gene lookup returns CDR1 DFQATT and CDR2 SNEGSKA (reference sequence). The chain uses TRBV20-1 and TRBJ2-5; tentative D call: TRBD2 (6 bases). The sequencing input was CD4+ T cells from PBMCs. This TCR was recovered from a human donor with Susac syndrome. The CDR3 reads CSAREGASAETQYF. The CDR3 DNA is TGCAGTGCTAGAGAAGGGGCTAGCGCGGAGACCCAGTACTTC.